This passage covers 31 T cell receptor beta chains from one sample sequenced in a study of T cell changes during pregnancy in multiple sclerosis. Libraries were prepared by immunoSEQ multiplex PCR; TCRdb keeps only in-frame clonotypes and omits some of them. This sample carries 57,000 or so clones, roughly 93% of them seen once, and the ten largest clones take 1.3%. The sequences come from peripheral blood, collected in the second trimester of pregnancy. The source of these receptors is a female donor with multiple sclerosis, enrolled in a pregnancy study.

The chain is built from TRBV5-1 and TRBJ2-1; D is possibly TRBD1 (6 bases). In germline, CDR1 is SGHRS, CDR2 YFSETQ. Trimming shortened V by 2 bases and J by 2 bases, and 11 bases separated the two germline ends. The CDR3 totals 15 residues. CDR3: CASSLVQGTYNEQFF. The CDR3 DNA reads as TGCGCCAGCAGCTTAGTACAGGGAACCTACAATGAGCAGTTCTTC.

The chain is built from TRBV29-1 and TRBJ1-1; 7 bases match TRBD1. Germline V CDR1 and CDR2: SQVTM, ANQGSEA. The CDR3 consists of 13 residues. Unmatched junction bases numbered 5, after V lost 4 bases and J lost 3 bases. The CDR3 loop is CSVVSRGYTEAFF. Here the CDR3 DNA reads TGCAGCGTTGTTTCCAGGGGGTACACTGAAGCTTTCTTT.

V is TRBV7-9 and J is TRBJ1-1, with 7 bases lining up with TRBD1. Trimming removed 4 bases from V and 0 bases from J; junction bases left unmatched: 5. The CDR3 contains 15 residues. Germline loops: CDR1 SEHNR, CDR2 FQNEAQ (reference sequence). The CDR3 loop reads CASSWDSTMNTEAFF. The CDR3, as DNA: TGTGCCAGCAGCTGGGACAGCACCATGAACACTGAAGCTTTCTTT.

This chain joins TRBV6-5 and TRBJ1-3; D is perhaps TRBD1 (6 bases). The length of the CDR3 is 16 residues. The V end was cut by 4 bases, the J end by 0 bases, with 13 bases between. Germline-derived CDR1 and CDR2 are MNHEY and SVGAGI. CDR3 DNA sequence: TGTGCCAGCAGTTTCTCAGGGGTGATCTCTGGAAACACCATATATTTT. Translating it yields CASSFSGVISGNTIYF.

V usage is TRBV29-1 and J usage is TRBJ1-4; 8 positions agree with TRBD1. The CDR3 length is 12 residues. V trimming: 7 bases; J trimming: 6 bases; junction bases outside the gene matches: 4. Germline values: CDR1 SQVTM, CDR2 ANQGSEA. The CDR3 nucleotides are TGCAGCGCTGAGACAGGGGATGAAAAACTGTTTTTT. Protein: CSAETGDEKLFF.

The genes are TRBV2 and TRBJ1-2; weak D call: TRBD1 (6 bases). Germline V gene sequence: CDR1 SNHLY, CDR2 FYNNEI. The CDR3 extends over 14 amino acids. The V end lost 6 bases, the J end lost 5 bases, and 16 bases lay between the germline ends. The CDR3 DNA is TGTGCCAGCAGCCAGTCGACAGGAGATTATGGCTACACCTTC. It translates to CASSQSTGDYGYTF. Using reference TRBV2 and TRBJ1-2 for the parts outside the CDR3, the full variable domain is EPEVTQTPSHQVTQMGQEVILRCVPISNHLYFYWYRQILGQKVEFLVSFYNNEISEKSEIFDDQFSVERPDGSNFTLKIRSTKLEDSAMYFCASSQSTGDYGYTFGSGTRLTVV.

The chain is built from TRBV28 and TRBJ2-3; D possibly corresponds to TRBD1 (6 bases). The CDR3 has 16 residues. CDR1 and CDR2 (germline): MDHEN, SYDVKM. The V end was cut by 5 bases, the J end by 2 bases, with 17 bases between. The CDR3 DNA reads TGTGCCAGCAGTCTCTGGACAGATCAAGCCACAGATACGCAGTATTTT. This encodes CASSLWTDQATDTQYF.

The rearrangement links TRBV27 to TRBJ2-7, with D hard to call. Germline CDR1 MNHEY, CDR2 SMNVEV (reference sequence). There are 13 residues in the CDR3. V was clipped by 2 bases and J by 4 bases, with 9 bases between them. The CDR3 sequence is CASSLVQDYEQYF. CDR3 bases: TGTGCCAGCAGTTTAGTGCAGGATTACGAGCAGTACTTC.

Here the CDR3 reads CASSIGQGASGETQYF. The CDR3, as DNA: TGTGCCAGTAGTATAGGCCAGGGGGCATCGGGGGAGACCCAGTACTTC. This sequence joins TRBV19 and TRBJ2-5; 8 nucleotides line up with TRBD1. V was pared by 1 base and J by 5 bases, with 9 bases of the junction left unmatched. The CDR3 spans 16 residues. Germline assignment: CDR1 LNHDA and CDR2 SQIVND (reference sequence).

This clone was found once. This rearrangement joins TRBV5-1 to TRBJ1-4; D gene unclear. The germline V gene has CDR1 SGHRS and CDR2 YFSETQ. V was trimmed by 2 bases and J by 6 bases, leaving 8 bases between them. The CDR3 has 13 amino acids. Written as DNA, the CDR3 is TGCGCCAGCAGCTTAGGGAGCTATGAAAAACTGTTTTTT. Translating it yields CASSLGSYEKLFF.

The V call is TRBV7-2, the J call TRBJ1-4; D is uncertain. CDR3 size: 14 residues. V lost 5 bases to trimming and J lost 8 bases, with 15 bases between them. Germline V gene sequence: CDR1 SGHTA, CDR2 FQGNSA. CDR3 residues: CASSQGSGGEKLFF. CDR3 DNA sequence: TGTGCCAGCAGCCAAGGATCAGGCGGGGAAAAACTGTTTTTT.

The sample holds a few counts of this clone. The rearrangement links TRBV4-1 to TRBJ1-1; possible D gene TRBD1, 5 bases. Trimming pared 1 base from V and 5 bases from J, leaving 8 bases between. Germline loops: CDR1 MGHRA, CDR2 YSYEKL. The CDR3 sequence is 13 residues long. CDR3 in amino acids: CASSQVEGTEAFF. CDR3 bases: TGCGCCAGCAGCCAAGTGGAGGGGACTGAAGCTTTCTTT.

This chain connects TRBV6-4 to TRBJ1-4; D call uncertain. Germline loops: CDR1 MRHNA, CDR2 SNTAGT. This CDR3 has 15 residues. Trimming cost V 0 bases and J 12 bases, with 17 bases left between them. The CDR3 DNA reads TGTGCCAGCAGTGACTCCCCCCCCGGTCCGAGAGAACTGTTTTTT. Protein: CASSDSPPGPRELFF.

The V call is TRBV6-1, the J call TRBJ2-1; TRBD2 aligns across 13 bases. Germline CDR1 and CDR2: MNHNS and SASEGT. The trim removed 0 bases at V and 7 bases at J, leaving 3 bases unmatched. This CDR3 has 16 residues. CDR3 residues: CASSEAPGLAGNEQFF. CDR3 sequence (DNA): TGTGCCAGCAGTGAAGCGCCGGGACTAGCGGGGAATGAGCAGTTCTTC.

This clone was counted a single time. In nucleotides, the CDR3 is TGTGCCAGCAGTTTACGGGCCGGGGGGGAAATACACAATGAGCAGTTCTTC. Its translation: CASSLRAGGEIHNEQFF. This sequence joins TRBV27 and TRBJ2-1, with 8 bases that match TRBD2. Germline assignment: CDR1 MNHEY and CDR2 SMNVEV (reference sequence). Germline trimming cut 2 bases from V and 5 bases from J; bases unmatched to any gene: 11. This CDR3 spans 17 amino acids.

In nucleotides, the CDR3 is TGCGCCAGCAGCCCTGCTAGCGGGGGGGCCCGGGAGCAGTACTTC. This sequence encodes CASSPASGGAREQYF. The rearrangement uses TRBV5-1 and TRBJ2-7, with 12 positions matching TRBD2. Per the germline V gene, CDR1 is SGHRS and CDR2 is YFSETQ. The ends lost 4 bases at V and 7 bases at J; junction bases unmatched: 9. This CDR3 is 15 amino acids long.

This chain joins TRBV28 and TRBJ2-7, with D possibly TRBD1 on 6 matching bases. Trimming took off 2 bases at V and 6 bases at J, with 8 bases between the two ends. CDR1 is MDHEN and CDR2 is SYDVKM in the germline V gene. The CDR3 length is 12 residues. The CDR3 DNA reads as TGTGCCAGCAGTTTAACAGGGCTCGAGCAGTACTTC. This encodes CASSLTGLEQYF.

The chain couples TRBV7-3 to TRBJ2-7; no clear D gene. Germline V gene sequence: CDR1 SGHTA, CDR2 FQGTGA. The CDR3 extends over 12 amino acids. The germline V and J ends were trimmed by 5 bases and 4 bases, with 9 bases remaining between them. The CDR3 spells CASSPPTYEQYF. The CDR3 DNA sequence: TGTGCCAGCAGCCCGCCTACTTACGAGCAGTACTTC. Combining the CDR3 with reference TRBV7-3 and TRBJ2-7 gives the whole variable domain GAGVSQTPSNKVTEKGKYVELRCDPISGHTALYWYRQSLGQGPEFLIYFQGTGAADDSGLPNDRFFAVRPEGSVSTLKIQRTERGDSAVYLCASSPPTYEQYFGPGTRLTVT.

The V and J genes are TRBV5-1 and TRBJ2-7; 8 bases match TRBD1. Unmatched junction bases numbered 0, after V lost 5 bases and J lost 2 bases. Germline loops: CDR1 SGHRS, CDR2 YFSETQ. This CDR3 region has 12 residues. CDR3 region: CASRTGAYEQYF. CDR3 in DNA: TGCGCCAGCAGGACAGGGGCCTACGAGCAGTACTTC.

The chain couples TRBV4-1 to TRBJ2-7; weak D call: TRBD2 (6 bases). The germline V gene encodes CDR1 MGHRA and CDR2 YSYEKL. Trimming cost V 0 bases and J 2 bases, with 14 bases left between them. The CDR3 is made up of 16 amino acids. The CDR3 here is CASSQDGRGVPYEQYF. Written as DNA, the CDR3 is TGCGCCAGCAGCCAAGATGGGCGGGGAGTCCCCTACGAGCAGTACTTC.

This CDR3 reads CASSLPIWTSGGAYNEQFF. The CDR3 nucleotides are TGTGCCAGCAGCTTACCTATCTGGACTAGCGGGGGGGCGTACAATGAGCAGTTCTTC. V is TRBV7-8 and J is TRBJ2-1; 15 bases fit TRBD2. Germline CDR1 and CDR2: SGHVS and FQNEAQ. V trimming: 2 bases; J trimming: 4 bases; junction bases outside the gene matches: 9. The CDR3 is 19 amino acids.

As DNA, the CDR3 is TGTGCCAGCAGCTTTAGAGGCGCGGAGACCCAGTACTTC. Protein: CASSFRGAETQYF. The rearrangement joins TRBV5-8 to TRBJ2-5; D is ambiguous. Germline CDR1 SGHTS, CDR2 YDEGEE. V lost 2 bases and J lost 5, with 10 bases in between. The CDR3 sequence is 13 residues long.

The chain employs TRBV5-1 and TRBJ2-5; D is unresolved. V lost 4 bases and J lost 1, with 14 bases in between. The CDR3 contains 15 residues. CDR1 and CDR2 from the germline V gene are SGHRS and YFSETQ. The DNA of the CDR3 is TGCGCCAGCAGCCCACAACCCGCCGTCCAAGAGACCCAGTACTTC. Protein sequence: CASSPQPAVQETQYF. Variable domain in full (rest from reference TRBV5-1 and TRBJ2-5): KAGVTQTPRYLIKTRGQQVTLSCSPISGHRSVSWYQQTPGQGLQFLFEYFSETQRNKGNFPGRFSGRQFSNSRSEMNVSTLELGDSALYLCASSPQPAVQETQYFGPGTRLLVL.

This clone has a handful of counts. The rearrangement joins TRBV6-4 to TRBJ2-3, with 7 bases identical to TRBD2. V lost 2 bases to trimming and J lost 1 base; unmatched junction nucleotides: 3. The CDR3 extends over 15 amino acids. Germline lookup yields CDR1 MRHNA and CDR2 SNTAGT. CDR3 sequence reads: CASSDEAGGTDTQYF. The CDR3 DNA reads TGTGCCAGCAGTGACGAGGCGGGGGGCACAGATACGCAGTATTTT.

The chain employs TRBV9 and TRBJ2-7; 7 bases line up with TRBD1. This CDR3 is 15 amino acids long. V was pared by 5 bases and J by 0 bases, with 8 bases of the junction left unmatched. The germline gives CDR1 SGDLS, CDR2 YYNGEE. CDR3 sequence reads: CASSRRQGRSYEQYF. The CDR3 coding sequence is TGTGCCAGCAGTCGTAGACAGGGACGCTCCTACGAGCAGTACTTC.

V usage is TRBV10-3 and J usage is TRBJ1-2, with D perhaps matching TRBD1 (5 bases). This CDR3 spans 12 amino acids. Germline loops: CDR1 ENHRY, CDR2 SYGVKD. The V and J ends lost 3 bases and 8 bases respectively, with 10 bases between them. Written as DNA, the CDR3 is TGTGCCATCAGTGATCCTAGGGGCGGCTACACCTTC. The encoded protein is CAISDPRGGYTF.

The rearrangement links TRBV5-6 to TRBJ1-1; the D is unclear. Trimming stripped 0 bases from V and 0 bases from J, with 6 bases between. This CDR3 has 14 amino acids. CDR1 SGHDT and CDR2 YYEEEE come from the germline V gene. The DNA of the CDR3 is TGTGCCAGCAGCTTGGGATACATGAACACTGAAGCTTTCTTT. Amino acids: CASSLGYMNTEAFF.

This clone has more than one count but fewer than ten. The chain uses TRBV19 and TRBJ1-4; D possibly corresponds to TRBD1 (6 bases). V lost 2 bases to trimming and J lost 5 bases, with 9 bases between them. Germline assignment: CDR1 LNHDA and CDR2 SQIVND (reference sequence). CDR3 length: 14 residues. The CDR3 protein is CASSITGQNEKLFF. CDR3 in DNA: TGTGCCAGTAGTATAACAGGACAGAATGAAAAACTGTTTTTT.

The table lists this clone with a count of one. J is TRBJ1-2 and V is TRBV11-2; TRBD1 agrees at 8 bases. Unmatched junction bases numbered 10, after V lost 5 bases and J lost 5 bases. The CDR3 runs 15 residues. CDR1 is SGHAT, CDR2 FQNNGV, per germline. CDR3 sequence (DNA): TGTGCCAGCAGCACCACAACAGGGGGGACTTATGGCTACACCTTC. It is translated as CASSTTTGGTYGYTF.

The chain has TRBV28 and TRBJ1-1; no clear D. The length of the CDR3 is 13 residues. CDR1 and CDR2 from the germline V gene are MDHEN and SYDVKM. V was pared by 2 bases and J by 2 bases, with 6 bases between. CDR3 nucleotides: TGTGCCAGCAGTTTAGGGAGAAACACTGAAGCTTTCTTT. Its translation: CASSLGRNTEAFF. Drawing the rest from reference TRBV28 and TRBJ1-1, the complete variable domain is DVKVTQSSRYLVKRTGEKVFLECVQDMDHENMFWYRQDPGLGLRLIYFSYDVKMKEKGDIPEGYSVSREKKERFSLILESASTNQTSMYLCASSLGRNTEAFFGQGTRLTVV.

The J gene is TRBJ1-1, the V gene TRBV6-5; possible D gene TRBD1, 5 bases. This CDR3 contains 14 residues. The V gene's germline CDR1 is MNHEY and CDR2 SVGAGI. The ends were cut back, 0 bases at V and 4 bases at J, with 9 bases in the middle. This CDR3 is CASSYSGRGTEAFF. The CDR3 nucleotides read TGTGCCAGCAGTTACTCGGGGAGGGGCACTGAAGCTTTCTTT.